This T cell receptor (beta chain) was profiled in a study of T cell responses to AZD1222 COVID-19 vaccine. Findings and caveats of the study: Only a handful of AZD1222 recipients, more than 5 in all, had baseline seropositivity.

On this clone itself: Its antigen is unidentified.

Germline V CDR1 and CDR2: KGHSH, LQKENI. Between the trimmed V and J ends, which lost 2 bases and 2 bases, there was a span of 23 bases. The CDR3 is made up of 19 amino acids. Researchers grouped second doses given at about 4 or about 12 weeks into one pool. Profiled with immunoSEQ multiplex PCR; TCRdb holds only in-frame clones, not every one. The table shows roughly 150,000 clones, with 80% to 95% occurring only once. The input for sequencing was peripheral blood, taken 28 days after the second AZD1222 dose. This chain joins TRBV18 and TRBJ2-3, with D perhaps given as TRBD1 or TRBD2 (5 bases each). The sequence derives from an adult who received the AZD1222 COVID-19 vaccine. The chain's CDR3 is CASSPDEWGPKTNTDTQYF. For the CDR3, the DNA is TGTGCCAGCTCACCAGACGAATGGGGACCCAAAACAAACACAGATACGCAGTATTTT. Full variable domain (missing parts from reference TRBV18 and TRBJ2-3): NAGVMQNPRHLVRRRGQEARLRCSPMKGHSHVYWYRQLPEEGLKFMVYLQKENIIDESGMPKERFSAEFPKEGPSILRIQQVVRGDSAAYFCASSPDEWGPKTNTDTQYFGPGTRLTVL.